This T cell receptor (beta chain) was observed in a study of cytomegalovirus exposure and HLA in healthy donors. Study context: Among 398 genotyped donors, 65% to 90% fell in the Caucasian-associated ancestry cluster.

13 Jbeta primers and 60 Vbeta primers were used for the PCR. Original data processing: Approximately 80 million unique TCR beta chains, roughly 11 million of them shared, were counted by a later analysis. Only in-frame clones appear in the TCRdb table, and some are missing; sequencing was by immunoSEQ multiplex PCR. D and trimming were read from the DNA, whereas the V and J calls and clone size are those reported in that table. Here the sample table reports 80,000 to 95,000 clones. CDR3 length equals 12 residues. CDR1 is KGHSH, CDR2 LQKENI, per germline. Trimming left V 3 bases short and J 7 bases short, with 7 bases between. Findings and limits, study-wide: An analysis done earlier found most TCR beta V segments productive about 87% or about 30% of the time. There were some public TCRs occurring in many donors, but most TCR sequences were rare.

Concerning this clone: As yet, its antigen is unknown.

Sequencing was carried out using PBMCs. The chain recombines TRBV18 with TRBJ1-5; no clear D. The origin of this receptor is a middle-aged man in good health and CMV-seropositive. The CDR3 DNA reads as TGTGCCAGCTCACCTTCCGGGCAGCCCCAGCATTTT. Protein product: CASSPSGQPQHF.